The 25 T cell receptor beta chains below come from one sample, sequenced in a study of T cell changes during pregnancy in multiple sclerosis. Profiling relied on immunoSEQ multiplex PCR, and the TCRdb table lists in-frame clones only, not all of them. The data show 50,000 to 75,000 clones, about nine tenths seen once. Sample: peripheral blood, taken in the third trimester of pregnancy. These receptors all stem from a female donor in good health, enrolled as a control in a pregnancy study.

The chain has TRBV6-5 and TRBJ2-2; 12 bases line up with TRBD2. The CDR3 contains 16 residues. CDR1 MNHEY and CDR2 SVGAGI come from the germline V gene. With 4 bases clipped from V and 5 bases from J, the junction kept 5 bases outside the gene matches. The CDR3 DNA reads as TGTGCCAGCAGTTCACAAGGACTAGCGGGGACCGGGGAGCTGTTTTTT. Its translation is CASSSQGLAGTGELFF.

The rearrangement links TRBV2 to TRBJ2-3; 8 nucleotides agree with TRBD1. J was trimmed by 2 bases and V by 4 bases; bases with no gene match: 8. CDR3 size: 16 residues. Germline assignment: CDR1 SNHLY and CDR2 FYNNEI. The CDR3 nucleotides read TGTGCCAGCAGTGGGACAGGGACGGGGTACACAGATACGCAGTATTTT. Its protein is CASSGTGTGYTDTQYF.

The J gene is TRBJ2-5, the V gene TRBV5-5; TRBD1 matches at 9 bases. This CDR3 spans 14 amino acids. Germline V gene data show CDR1 as SGHKS and CDR2 as YYEKEE (reference sequence). Losses at the gene ends were 4 bases for V and 4 bases for J; bases not matched to a gene: 5. The CDR3 region has the DNA TGTGCCAGCAGCCGGGACAGGGCCTCAGAGACCCAGTACTTC. This gives the protein CASSRDRASETQYF.

The chain combines TRBV2 with TRBJ2-1, with D uncertain. CDR1 and CDR2 (germline): SNHLY, FYNNEI. V lost 3 bases and J lost 3, with 12 bases in between. This CDR3 has 15 residues. The DNA of the CDR3 is TGTGCCAGCAGTGAGTACCCGGTGTTCTACAATGAGCAGTTCTTC. This codes for CASSEYPVFYNEQFF.

The rearrangement links TRBV28 to TRBJ2-1; TRBD2 aligns across 11 bases. The CDR3 totals 16 residues. V shed 7 bases, J shed 10 bases, and the junction held 15 bases outside the gene matches. The germline V gene encodes CDR1 MDHEN and CDR2 SYDVKM. The CDR3 sequence: CASTPALAGGELEQFF. The CDR3 nucleotides are TGTGCCAGCACCCCAGCGCTAGCGGGAGGCGAGTTAGAGCAGTTCTTC.

The rearrangement joins TRBV9 to TRBJ1-1, with D possibly TRBD1 on 6 matching bases. The CDR3 covers 14 residues. Germline assignment: CDR1 SGDLS and CDR2 YYNGEE. The V end was cut by 0 bases, the J end by 1 base, with 7 bases between. CDR3 residues: CASSVGTENTEAFF. The CDR3 DNA sequence: TGTGCCAGCAGCGTAGGGACAGAGAACACTGAAGCTTTCTTT.

V is TRBV27 and J is TRBJ1-4, with D hard to call. Trimming removed 3 bases from V and 2 bases from J, with 7 bases in between. Germline CDR1 is MNHEY and CDR2 is SMNVEV (reference sequence). This CDR3 region has 14 residues. The chain's CDR3 is CASSLWATNEKLFF. The CDR3 DNA reads as TGTGCCAGCAGTTTGTGGGCCACTAATGAAAAACTGTTTTTT.

This clone turned up a few times. The gene calls are TRBV30 and TRBJ1-1; TRBD1 matches 7 bases. Germline V gene lookup returns CDR1 GTSNPN and CDR2 SVGIG (reference sequence). Unmatched junction bases numbered 6, after V lost 4 bases and J lost 4 bases. The CDR3 loop spans 13 amino acids. CDR3 residues: CAWNKGGSTEAFF. The CDR3 DNA follows: TGTGCCTGGAATAAAGGGGGCAGCACTGAAGCTTTCTTT.

The chain uses TRBV19 and TRBJ1-2, with 7 bases that match TRBD1. V gave up 10 bases and J gave up 0 bases; unmatched junction bases: 8. The CDR3 sequence is 14 residues long. Germline CDR1 LNHDA, CDR2 SQIVND (reference sequence). The CDR3 region has the DNA TGTGCCACCCGACAGGGCCAGCCTAACTATGGCTACACCTTC. Protein: CATRQGQPNYGYTF.

This clone was detected only once. The genes are TRBV7-2 and TRBJ1-4; tentative D call: TRBD1 (5 bases). The CDR3 length is 14 residues. Germline CDR1 is SGHTA and CDR2 is FQGNSA. V lost 5 bases to trimming and J lost 8 bases, with 15 bases between them. CDR3: CASSQAGQGEKLFF. The CDR3 region has the DNA TGTGCCAGCAGCCAGGCAGGGCAAGGCGAAAAACTGTTTTTT.

The CDR3: CASSLTGSGNTIYF. The CDR3 DNA reads as TGCGCCAGCAGCTTGACAGGCTCTGGAAACACCATATATTTT. The chain has TRBV5-1 and TRBJ1-3, with D perhaps TRBD1 (5 bases). V was shortened by 1 base and J by 0 bases, with 5 bases between the two germline ends. In germline, CDR1 is SGHRS, CDR2 YFSETQ. This CDR3 region has 14 residues. Full variable domain (rest looked up from reference TRBV5-1 and TRBJ1-3): KAGVTQTPRYLIKTRGQQVTLSCSPISGHRSVSWYQQTPGQGLQFLFEYFSETQRNKGNFPGRFSGRQFSNSRSEMNVSTLELGDSALYLCASSLTGSGNTIYFGEGSWLTVV.

The chain links TRBV30 to TRBJ2-7; 8 bases agree with TRBD2. Unmatched junction bases numbered 3, after V lost 4 bases and J lost 4 bases. Germline V CDR1 and CDR2: GTSNPN, SVGIG (reference sequence). This CDR3 contains 12 residues. The CDR3 nucleotides are TGTGCCTGGACCGGGGGGGGATACGAGCAGTACTTC. Amino acids: CAWTGGGYEQYF.

The CDR3: CASSEARLAGSYNEQFF. The CDR3 DNA reads TGTGCCAGCAGTGAAGCCCGACTAGCAGGCTCCTACAATGAGCAGTTCTTC. The chain combines TRBV2 with TRBJ2-1; the match to TRBD2 covers 7 bases. V shed 0 bases and J 0 bases; nucleotides not matched to a gene: 5. CDR1 is SNHLY, CDR2 FYNNEI, per germline. CDR3 length: 17 residues.

V is TRBV7-9 and J is TRBJ2-3, with 12 nucleotides matching TRBD2. The ends lost 5 bases at V and 4 bases at J; junction bases unmatched: 4. CDR1 and CDR2 from the germline V gene are SEHNR and FQNEAQ (reference sequence). This CDR3 is built from 15 residues. The CDR3 reads CASSPSGRGSDTQYF. The CDR3 nucleotides are TGTGCCAGCAGCCCTAGCGGGAGGGGTTCAGATACGCAGTATTTT. The whole variable domain, remainder taken from reference TRBV7-9 and TRBJ2-3, is DTGVSQNPRHKITKRGQNVTFRCDPISEHNRLYWYRQTLGQGPEFLTYFQNEAQLEKSRLLSDRFSAERPKGSFSTLEIQRTEQGDSAMYLCASSPSGRGSDTQYFGPGTRLTVL.

This rearrangement joins TRBV7-9 to TRBJ2-7; maybe TRBD2 (5 bases). This CDR3 contains 14 residues. Trimming removed 3 bases from V and 5 bases from J, with 14 bases in between. Germline V lookup: CDR1 SEHNR, CDR2 FQNEAQ (reference sequence). CDR3 sequence reads: CASSFSLTGDEQYF. CDR3 DNA: TGTGCCAGCAGCTTCTCCCTTACCGGGGACGAGCAGTACTTC.

The chain links TRBV28 to TRBJ2-5, with 7 bases identical to TRBD2. This CDR3 is built from 15 residues. V lost 3 bases, J lost 5 bases, and 9 bases stayed unmatched. The germline gives CDR1 MDHEN, CDR2 SYDVKM. CDR3 DNA: TGTGCCAGCAGTTTGAGAAGGACTAGGGGTGAGACCCAGTACTTC. This translates into CASSLRRTRGETQYF.

This clone was recorded once. The chain combines TRBV18 with TRBJ1-1; 8 bases match TRBD1. With 3 bases clipped from V and 4 bases from J, the junction kept 10 bases outside the gene matches. This CDR3 is built from 16 residues. From germline, CDR1 is KGHSH and CDR2 LQKENI. DNA of the CDR3: TGTGCCAGCTCACCCGACAGGGGTTCAGGTCGCACTGAAGCTTTCTTT. Translating it yields CASSPDRGSGRTEAFF.

This chain links TRBV11-3 with TRBJ2-2, with D possibly TRBD1 on 5 matching bases. Per germline, CDR1 SGHNT and CDR2 YENEEA. The CDR3 runs 15 residues. Trimming took 5 bases from V and 5 from J, leaving 15 bases between them. The CDR3: CASSPRRGTTGELFF. The CDR3 DNA sequence: TGTGCCAGCAGCCCCCGAAGGGGCACGACCGGGGAGCTGTTTTTT.

In nucleotides, the CDR3 is TGCGCCAGCAGCATCTACACTAGTTTTGGGCTGTTAAACACAGATACGCAGTATTTT. Encoded protein: CASSIYTSFGLLNTDTQYF. The J gene is TRBJ2-3, the V gene TRBV5-1, with D possibly being TRBD2 (5 bases). Trimming left V 4 bases short and J 2 bases short, with 26 bases between. Germline V gives CDR1 SGHRS, CDR2 YFSETQ. The CDR3 has 19 residues.

This chain connects TRBV5-1 to TRBJ2-5, with TRBD2 matching over 12 bases. Germline values: CDR1 SGHRS, CDR2 YFSETQ. The trim removed 0 bases at V and 4 bases at J, leaving 7 bases unmatched. The CDR3 loop spans 17 amino acids. The CDR3 DNA reads TGCGCCAGCAGCTTGGCCAGTCTAGCGGGAGGGGGAGAGACCCAGTACTTC. Protein sequence: CASSLASLAGGGETQYF.

This clone appeared a single time. The chain has TRBV9 and TRBJ1-6, with a weak D call TRBD1 (6 bases). Germline CDR1 is SGDLS and CDR2 is YYNGEE. Trimming removed 0 bases from V and 6 bases from J, with 10 bases in between. The CDR3 loop spans 15 amino acids. Written as DNA, the CDR3 is TGTGCCAGCAGCGTAGGATCCAGGGGTAATTCACCCCTCCACTTT. Translating gives CASSVGSRGNSPLHF.

The chain joins TRBV7-2 to TRBJ2-2; TRBD1 aligns across 7 bases. V lost 4 bases and J lost 4; bases outside the gene matches: 6. CDR1 and CDR2 (germline): SGHTA, FQGNSA. CDR3 size: 15 residues. CDR3 sequence reads: CASSWVDRSTGELFF. For the CDR3, the DNA is TGTGCCAGCAGCTGGGTGGACAGGAGCACCGGGGAGCTGTTTTTT.

The chain joins TRBV7-9 to TRBJ2-3, with a possible D match to TRBD2 (8 bases). Germline V lookup: CDR1 SEHNR, CDR2 FQNEAQ (reference sequence). Trimming removed 9 bases at V and 6 bases at J, with 25 bases between. This CDR3 contains 16 residues. CDR3 in DNA: TGTGCCAGTCGACCAAAGGGGGCGGGAGGATCCGATACGCAGTATTTT. It specifies CASRPKGAGGSDTQYF.

This clone came up once. The gene calls are TRBV29-1 and TRBJ2-1, with D possibly matching TRBD2 (5 bases). Germline CDR1 SQVTM, CDR2 ANQGSEA. The CDR3 runs to 15 residues. The V end lost 0 bases, the J end lost 2 bases, and 11 bases lay between the germline ends. CDR3 nucleotide sequence: TGCAGCGTTGAAGATCCGGGATTGCCCTACAATGAGCAGTTCTTC. Its translation is CSVEDPGLPYNEQFF.

The rearrangement links TRBV9 to TRBJ2-1; 7 bases are a match to TRBD2. V trimming: 1 base; J trimming: 7 bases; junction bases outside the gene matches: 14. The CDR3 extends over 17 amino acids. CDR1 and CDR2 from the germline V gene are SGDLS and YYNGEE. CDR3 in amino acids: CASSVSLGAGDGNEQFF. The CDR3 coding sequence is TGTGCCAGCAGCGTAAGCCTCGGGGCGGGGGATGGAAATGAGCAGTTCTTC.